This T cell receptor (beta chain) came from a study of T-cell reconstitution after alpha-beta-depleted transplantation in children. Notes on the study in general: A year had passed since transplant, and T-cell counts and diversity by then came mostly from newly produced T cells. Roughly two months post-transplant, alpha-beta T cells reportedly originated from several hundred graft clones that had expanded.

This clonotype was recorded at least ten times. Its antigen is currently unknown. Construction of the TCRbeta library involved unique molecular identifiers. TCRdb passed the PCR reads through MiXCR, listing each CDR3 protein once. The sample carries hundreds of thousands of distinct CDR3 sequences, 11% recorded once. V was shortened by 1 base and J by 0 bases, with 6 bases between the two germline ends. The CDR3 runs 14 residues. Per germline, CDR1 SGHDT and CDR2 YYEEEE. The source material was PBMCs, sampled before TCRalphabeta/CD19-depleted stem cell transplant. The receptor's source is a child in the first two years of life with acute myeloid leukemia, due to receive a stem cell transplant. The chain recombines TRBV5-6 with TRBJ2-3, with D tentatively TRBD1 (6 bases). The CDR3 spells CASSLTGSTDTQYF. In DNA, the CDR3 is TGTGCCAGCAGCTTGACAGGGAGCACAGATACGCAGTATTTT.